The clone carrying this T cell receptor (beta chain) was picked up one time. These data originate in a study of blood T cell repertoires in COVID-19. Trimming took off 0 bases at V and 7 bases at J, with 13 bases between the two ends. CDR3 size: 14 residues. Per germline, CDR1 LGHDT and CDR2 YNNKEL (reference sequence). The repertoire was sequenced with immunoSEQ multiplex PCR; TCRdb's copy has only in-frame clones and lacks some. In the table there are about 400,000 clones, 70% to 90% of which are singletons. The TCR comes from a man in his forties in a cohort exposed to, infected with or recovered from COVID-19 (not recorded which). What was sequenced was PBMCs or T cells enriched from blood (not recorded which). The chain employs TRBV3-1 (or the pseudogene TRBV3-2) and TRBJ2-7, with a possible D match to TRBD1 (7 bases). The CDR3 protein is CASSQEGGGGEQYF. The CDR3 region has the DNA TGTGCCAGCAGCCAAGAAGGAGGGGGCGGGGAGCAGTACTTC.